These T cell receptor beta chains were read from a single sample in a study of Graves' ophthalmopathy and Graves' hyperthyroidism. TCRdb called the multiplex PCR reads again in MiXCR, with one record for every CDR3 protein. Of 200,000 to 250,000 distinct CDR3 sequences listed, 20% to 25% are singletons. The sample taken for sequencing was peripheral blood. The receptors were sampled from a woman aged 45-65 years with Graves' ophthalmopathy. Both conserved end residues are part of each CDR3. Fields, in order: D gene, clone size, J gene, V gene, CDR3 protein, CDR3 DNA. D genes are given only for firm matches. Clone size is given for some rows only: seen once, a few or many times, or a class if the clone is expanded.

NA	many	TRBJ2-7	TRBV12-3/TRBV12-4	CASSLTTASYEQYF	TGTGCCAGCAGTTTAACCACAGCCTCCTACGAGCAGTACTTC
NA	few	TRBJ2-4	TRBV10-2	CASSDRVAKNIQYF	TGCGCCAGCAGTGATAGAGTCGCCAAAAACATTCAGTACTTC
NA	NA	TRBJ1-5	TRBV6-1	CASSVTGWMGDWEPQHF	TGTGCCAGCAGTGTAACAGGGTGGATGGGGGATTGGGAGCCCCAGCATTTT
TRBD1	many	TRBJ2-7	TRBV19	CASSPRDRAVDEQYF	TGTGCCAGTAGCCCCCGGGACAGGGCAGTCGACGAGCAGTACTTC
TRBD1	many	TRBJ2-1	TRBV24-1	CATSRDSAYNEQFF	TGTGCCACCAGCCGGGACAGTGCCTACAATGAGCAGTTCTTC
TRBD2	many	TRBJ2-7	TRBV20-1	CSARDRTGRHGTSGMSYEQYF	TGCAGTGCTAGAGATCGAACGGGGAGACACGGGACTAGCGGGATGTCCTACGAGCAGTACTTC
NA	many	TRBJ1-3	TRBV6-5	CASNQRGSGNTIYF	TGTGCCAGCAACCAAAGGGGCTCTGGAAACACCATATATTTT
NA	many	TRBJ2-7	TRBV20-1	CSARDPRSLMDEQYF	TGCAGTGCTAGAGACCCACGGTCCCTCATGGACGAGCAGTACTTC
TRBD1	many	TRBJ2-4	TRBV7-2	CASSPDRGRQNIQYF	TGTGCCAGCAGCCCGGACAGGGGGCGCCAAAACATTCAGTACTTC
NA	many	TRBJ2-3	TRBV13	CASSLAGRGDTQYF	TGTGCCAGCAGCTTAGCGGGCAGGGGAGATACGCAGTATTTT
NA	many	TRBJ1-1	TRBV6-1	CASRQGLDTEAFF	TGTGCCAGCAGACAGGGTTTGGACACTGAAGCTTTCTTT
TRBD2	many	TRBJ2-7	TRBV29-1	CSVEASGIPYEQYF	TGCAGCGTTGAGGCTAGCGGGATACCCTACGAGCAGTACTTC
TRBD2	few	TRBJ2-5	TRBV9	CASSVGLAGVGETQYF	TGTGCCAGCAGCGTAGGACTAGCGGGAGTAGGGGAGACCCAGTACTTC
NA	many	TRBJ1-1	TRBV29-1	CSVRTAEAFF	TGCAGCGTGCGGACAGCTGAAGCTTTCTTT